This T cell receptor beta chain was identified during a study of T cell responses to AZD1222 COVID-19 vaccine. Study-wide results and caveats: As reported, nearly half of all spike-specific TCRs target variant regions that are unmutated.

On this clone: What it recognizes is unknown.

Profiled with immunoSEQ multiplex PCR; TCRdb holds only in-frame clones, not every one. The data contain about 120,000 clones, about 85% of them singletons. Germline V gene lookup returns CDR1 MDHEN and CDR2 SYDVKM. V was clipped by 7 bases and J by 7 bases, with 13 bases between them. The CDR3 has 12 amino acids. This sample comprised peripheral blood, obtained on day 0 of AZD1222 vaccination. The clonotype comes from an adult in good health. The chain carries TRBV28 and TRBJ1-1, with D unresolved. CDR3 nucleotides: TGTGCCAGCACCTTGAGCCCAGGTGAAGCTTTCTTT. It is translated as CASTLSPGEAFF.